Shown below are 13 T cell receptor beta chains from a single sample sequenced in a study of patients and donors after allogeneic stem cell transplantation (dated by TCRdb to about 2020). Libraries were built with RT-PCR. Sequencing was carried out with a NextSeq 550. Using fastp at Q25 and MiXCR, TCRdb reprocessed the public reads and kept productive beta chains. Merged by CDR3 protein, the rows form single entries marked with the most common genes and DNA. This sample holds about 57,000 distinct CDR3 sequences; 10% to 15% were observed only once. The biggest ten clones account for roughly 34% of the sample. Material: blood, either unsorted or a sorted T cell fraction (not recorded which). The receptor source for this set is a human donor who was either an allogeneic HSCT recipient or a stem cell or donor lymphocyte infusion donor (not recorded which). It is not recorded whose cells these are; they may come from a transplant donor.

The table lists this clonotype with many counts. CDR3: CASSVTGQGATDTQYF. The CDR3 region has the DNA TGCGCCAGCAGCGTCACGGGACAGGGGGCCACAGATACGCAGTATTTT. The rearrangement links TRBV5-1 to TRBJ2-3; 12 bases are shared with TRBD1. V lost 4 bases and J lost 2; bases outside the gene matches: 5. Germline V lookup: CDR1 SGHRS, CDR2 YFSETQ. This CDR3 comprises 16 residues.

The V gene is TRBV2, the J gene TRBJ1-1, with D tentatively TRBD1 (5 bases). The CDR3 totals 12 residues. Germline CDR1 reads SNHLY; CDR2 reads FYNNEI. The ends were cut back, 5 bases at V and 10 bases at J, with 14 bases in the middle. The CDR3 is CASSPREIGAFF. In DNA form, the CDR3 reads TGTGCCAGCAGTCCCAGGGAAATAGGAGCTTTCTTT.

The chain couples TRBV2 to TRBJ1-1; the D is unclear. V was cut by 3 bases and J by 4 bases, with 12 bases left in between. CDR1 SNHLY and CDR2 FYNNEI come from the germline V gene. This CDR3 spans 14 amino acids. In DNA form, the CDR3 reads TGTGCCAGCAGTGATCCGGGGTTCGGCACTGAAGCTTTCTTT. Amino acids: CASSDPGFGTEAFF.

This clonotype was found many times. Here the CDR3 DNA reads TGTGCCAGCAGCCAATTTAGGACAGGGGGTTTCAATGAGCAGTTCTTC. Translating it yields CASSQFRTGGFNEQFF. V is TRBV14 and J is TRBJ2-1, with 10 bases aligning to TRBD1. The CDR3 contains 16 residues. V was pared by 2 bases and J by 6 bases, with 7 bases of the junction left unmatched. Germline values: CDR1 SGHDN, CDR2 FVKESK.

The V call is TRBV14, the J call TRBJ2-2; D may be TRBD2 (5 bases). CDR3 size: 19 residues. Trimming cost V 1 base and J 0 bases, with 18 bases left between them. Germline values: CDR1 SGHDN, CDR2 FVKESK. CDR3: CASSQGASLGVTNTGELFF. The CDR3 nucleotides are TGTGCCAGCAGCCAAGGGGCGTCGCTCGGGGTGACGAACACCGGGGAGCTGTTTTTT.

This clonotype was seen at least ten times. The CDR3 region has the DNA TGTGCCAGCAGCAAAAGCATGGACGTTCATAATCAGCCCCAGCATTTT. Protein product: CASSKSMDVHNQPQHF. The chain recombines TRBV21-1 with TRBJ1-5. TRBV21-1 counts as a pseudogene. The CDR3 covers 16 residues.

The chain recombines TRBV12-3 or TRBV12-4 with TRBJ2-3; D gene uncertain. CDR3 length: 11 residues. Trimming pared 7 bases from V and 0 bases from J, leaving 2 bases between. CDR3 in DNA: TGTGCCAGCAAAAGCACAGATACGCAGTATTTT. Translated: CASKSTDTQYF.

This rearrangement joins TRBV5-4 to TRBJ2-1, with D unclear. CDR3 size: 13 residues. Per the germline V gene, CDR1 is SGHNT and CDR2 is YYREEE (reference sequence). V dropped 2 bases and J dropped 5 bases, with 8 bases sitting between them. Written as DNA, the CDR3 is TGTGCCAGCAGCTTCACTCCAGACAATGAGCAGTTCTTC. Protein: CASSFTPDNEQFF.

The chain has TRBV10-3 and TRBJ2-3; the D gene could be TRBD1 or TRBD2 (6 bases each). Looked up from germline, CDR1 is ENHRY and CDR2 is SYGVKD. This CDR3 contains 15 residues. V gave up 7 bases and J gave up 5 bases, with 19 bases separating them. Written as DNA, the CDR3 is TGTGCCATCACGGAGGGCCAGGGGTCTAGAGATACGCAGTATTTT. Protein sequence: CAITEGQGSRDTQYF.

The sample holds many counts of this clonotype. The chain has TRBV6-1 and TRBJ1-4, with D hard to call. V lost 4 bases and J lost 7, with 13 bases in between. CDR3 length equals 14 residues. Germline V CDR1 and CDR2: MNHNS, SASEGT. DNA for the CDR3: TGTGCCAGCAGTGGTTACGGGGTCAGTGAAAAACTGTTTTTT. Amino acid sequence: CASSGYGVSEKLFF.

This clonotype was recorded a few times. This rearrangement joins TRBV18 to TRBJ2-1; 7 bases line up with TRBD2. Unmatched junction bases numbered 10, after V lost 6 bases and J lost 8 bases. Germline assignment: CDR1 KGHSH and CDR2 LQKENI. This CDR3 has 14 residues. The CDR3 DNA is TGTGCCAGCTCCCTAGCGGCAAAATATCATGAGCAGTTCTTC. Translation gives CASSLAAKYHEQFF.

The genes are TRBV3-1 and TRBJ2-7; D might be TRBD2 (5 bases). Per the germline V gene, CDR1 is LGHDT and CDR2 is YNNKEL (reference sequence). V was shortened by 1 base and J by 5 bases, with 12 bases between the two germline ends. The CDR3 loop spans 14 amino acids. Here the CDR3 reads CASSQVAGLDEQYF. The CDR3 DNA sequence: TGTGCCAGCAGCCAAGTTGCGGGTCTCGACGAGCAGTACTTC.

The gene calls are TRBV20-1 and TRBJ1-5; D not resolved. The CDR3 is 12 amino acids. CDR1 is DFQATT and CDR2 is SNEGSKA in the germline V gene (reference sequence). Trimming took 4 bases from V and 5 from J, leaving 9 bases between them. CDR3 bases: TGCAGTGCTATAGACGGGGATCAGCCCCAGCATTTT. Amino acids: CSAIDGDQPQHF.